This T cell receptor (beta chain) was observed in a study of control samples from healthy donors and cancer patients. The V and J ends lost 2 bases and 10 bases respectively, with 6 bases between them. CDR3 length: 11 amino acids. The germline gives CDR1 DFQATT, CDR2 SNEGSKA (reference sequence). Libraries were prepared by immunoSEQ multiplex PCR; TCRdb keeps only in-frame clonotypes and omits some of them. The specimen's table records about 210,000 clones. Material: blood. The rearrangement joins TRBV20-1 to TRBJ1-6; D is ambiguous. This clonotype originated in a woman under 40 in good health. In DNA form, the CDR3 reads TGCAGTGCTAGAAGGGTGTCACCCCTCCACTTT. This sequence encodes CSARRVSPLHF.